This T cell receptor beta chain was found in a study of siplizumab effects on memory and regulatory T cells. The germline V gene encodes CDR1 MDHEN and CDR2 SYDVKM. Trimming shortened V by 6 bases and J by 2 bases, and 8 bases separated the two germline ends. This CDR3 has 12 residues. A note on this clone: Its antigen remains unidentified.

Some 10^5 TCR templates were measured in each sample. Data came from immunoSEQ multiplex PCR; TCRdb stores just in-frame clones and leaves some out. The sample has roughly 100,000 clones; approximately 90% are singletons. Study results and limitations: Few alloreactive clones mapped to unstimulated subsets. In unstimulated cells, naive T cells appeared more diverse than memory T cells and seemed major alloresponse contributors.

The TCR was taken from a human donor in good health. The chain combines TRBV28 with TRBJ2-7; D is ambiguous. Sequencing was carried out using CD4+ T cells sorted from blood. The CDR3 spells CASRVDPYEQYF. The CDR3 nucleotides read TGTGCCAGCAGAGTAGATCCCTACGAGCAGTACTTC. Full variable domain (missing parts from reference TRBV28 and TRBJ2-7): DVKVTQSSRYLVKRTGEKVFLECVQDMDHENMFWYRQDPGLGLRLIYFSYDVKMKEKGDIPEGYSVSREKKERFSLILESASTNQTSMYLCASRVDPYEQYFGPGTRLTVT.